This T cell receptor beta chain originates from a study of CD8+CD57+ T cells in acquired aplastic anemia. Whoever was chosen for sequencing had shown CD8+CD57+ cell expansion by flow cytometry. Severe acquired aplastic anemia was present in every patient. According to the study, genomic DNA was the template for TCR beta VDJ and CDR3 profiling. TCRdb called the reads again in MiXCR, with one record for every CDR3 protein. The repertoire holds approximately 300,000 distinct CDR3 sequences, with roughly 53% as singletons. Trimming cost V 0 bases and J 1 base; bases outside gene matches: 9. Germline V lookup: CDR1 SGHDT, CDR2 YYEEEE. The CDR3 covers 17 residues.

The specimen sequenced was sorted CD4+, CD8+, or CD8+CD57+ T cells (not recorded which) from PBMCs. This clonotype originated in a human donor with aplastic anemia. The rearrangement links TRBV5-6 to TRBJ2-7, with TRBD2 matching 8 bases. The CDR3 nucleotides are TGTGCCAGCAGCTTGGGGGGGGCTAGCGGGCTGTCCTACGAGCAGTACTTC. Translating gives CASSLGGASGLSYEQYF.